Below, 3 T cell receptor beta chains from the same sample are listed, as sequenced in a study of blood T cell repertoires in COVID-19. The assay was immunoSEQ multiplex PCR, and TCRdb's table has in-frame clones only and misses some. The sample has 250,000 to 400,000 clones, roughly nine tenths seen once. The sequencing input was peripheral blood. The source of these receptors is a woman aged 30 to 39 with COVID-19, enrolled during active disease.

A word on this clone: A much larger clone lies a single base off, so this may be a read error. The sample carries other DNA sequences with the same CDR3. This chain links TRBV27 with TRBJ1-5; D is unresolved. CDR1 is MNHEY and CDR2 is SMNVEV in the germline V gene (reference sequence). V dropped 2 bases and J dropped 2 bases, with 7 bases sitting between them. The CDR3 runs 14 residues. CDR3 in DNA: TGTGCCAGCAGTTTAAGACAAGGCAATCAGCCCCAGCATTTT. This codes for CASSLRQGNQPQHF.

The V and J genes are TRBV6-5 and TRBJ1-5; tentative D call: TRBD1 (5 bases). The V gene's germline CDR1 is MNHEY and CDR2 SVGAGI. The CDR3 sequence is 13 residues long. V shed 8 bases and J shed 6 bases, with 14 bases lying between them. The CDR3 is CASGGGSGQPQHF. CDR3 sequence (DNA): TGTGCCAGCGGGGGAGGGAGCGGTCAGCCCCAGCATTTT.

This sequence joins TRBV7-2 and TRBJ1-2, with 9 bases fitting TRBD1. The CDR3 has 13 amino acids. The germline V gene has CDR1 SGHTA and CDR2 FQGNSA. The V segment lost 5 bases and the J segment 6 bases; nucleotides outside the gene matches: 4. The CDR3 sequence is CASSVGTGNGYTF. Written as DNA, the CDR3 is TGTGCCAGCAGCGTAGGGACAGGGAATGGCTACACCTTC.